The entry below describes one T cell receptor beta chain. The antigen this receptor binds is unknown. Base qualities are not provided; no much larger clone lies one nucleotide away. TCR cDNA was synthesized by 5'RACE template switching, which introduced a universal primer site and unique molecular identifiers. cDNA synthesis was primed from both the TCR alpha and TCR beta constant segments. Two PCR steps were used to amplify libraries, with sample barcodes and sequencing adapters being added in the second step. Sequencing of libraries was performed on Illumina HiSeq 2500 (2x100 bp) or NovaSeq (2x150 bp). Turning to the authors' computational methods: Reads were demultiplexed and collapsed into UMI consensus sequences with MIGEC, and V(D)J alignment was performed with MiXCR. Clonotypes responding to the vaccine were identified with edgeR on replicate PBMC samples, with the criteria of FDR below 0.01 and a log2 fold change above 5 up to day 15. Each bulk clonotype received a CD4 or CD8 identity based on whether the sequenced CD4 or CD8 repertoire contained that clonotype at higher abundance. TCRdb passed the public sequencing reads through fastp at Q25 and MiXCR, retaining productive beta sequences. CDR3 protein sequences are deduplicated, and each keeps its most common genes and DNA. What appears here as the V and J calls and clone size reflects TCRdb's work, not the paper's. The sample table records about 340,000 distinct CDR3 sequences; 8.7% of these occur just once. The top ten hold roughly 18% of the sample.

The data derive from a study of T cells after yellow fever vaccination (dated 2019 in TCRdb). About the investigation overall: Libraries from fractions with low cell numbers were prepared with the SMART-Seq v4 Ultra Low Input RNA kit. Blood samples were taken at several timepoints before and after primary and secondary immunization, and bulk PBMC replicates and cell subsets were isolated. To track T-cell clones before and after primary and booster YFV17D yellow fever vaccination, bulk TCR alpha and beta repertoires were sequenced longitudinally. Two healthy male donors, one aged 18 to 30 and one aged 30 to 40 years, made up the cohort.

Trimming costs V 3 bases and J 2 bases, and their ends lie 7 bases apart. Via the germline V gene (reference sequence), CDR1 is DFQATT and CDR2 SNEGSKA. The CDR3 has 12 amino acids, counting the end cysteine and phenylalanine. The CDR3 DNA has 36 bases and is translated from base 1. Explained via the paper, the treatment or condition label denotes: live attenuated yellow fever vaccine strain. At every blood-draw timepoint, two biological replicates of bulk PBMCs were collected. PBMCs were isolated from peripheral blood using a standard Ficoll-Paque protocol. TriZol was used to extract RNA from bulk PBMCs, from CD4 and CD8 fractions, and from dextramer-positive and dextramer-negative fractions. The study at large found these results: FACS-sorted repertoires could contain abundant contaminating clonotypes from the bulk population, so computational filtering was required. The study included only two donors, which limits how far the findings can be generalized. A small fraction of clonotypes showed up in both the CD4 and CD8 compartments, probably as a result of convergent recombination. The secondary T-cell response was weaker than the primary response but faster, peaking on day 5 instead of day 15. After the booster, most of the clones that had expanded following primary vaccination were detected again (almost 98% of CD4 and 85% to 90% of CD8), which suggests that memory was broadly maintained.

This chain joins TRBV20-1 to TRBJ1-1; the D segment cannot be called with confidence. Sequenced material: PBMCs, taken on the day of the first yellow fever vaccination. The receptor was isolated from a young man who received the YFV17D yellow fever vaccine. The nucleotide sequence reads TGCAGTGCTAGTCTCAGCAACACTGAAGCTTTCTTT. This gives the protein CSASLSNTEAFF.